This T cell receptor beta chain comes out of a study of T cell changes during pregnancy in multiple sclerosis. Repertoires were generated with immunoSEQ multiplex PCR, while TCRdb's copy carries only in-frame clones and drops some. The sample includes 42,000 or so clones, almost 95% seen only once; the top ten take roughly 8.1%. Germline values: CDR1 KGHSH, CDR2 LQKENI. V shed 4 bases and J shed 1 base, with 17 bases lying between them. The CDR3 extends over 18 amino acids. The receptor was isolated from a female donor with multiple sclerosis, enrolled in a pregnancy study. The chain recombines TRBV18 with TRBJ2-6, with a tentative D call TRBD2 (6 bases). Source: CD8+ T cells from peripheral blood mononuclear cells, taken in the third trimester of pregnancy. CDR3 sequence (DNA): TGTGCCAGCTCACAGTCCCTCACGGGGGATTCTGGGGCCAACGTCCTGACTTTC. Translated: CASSQSLTGDSGANVLTF.